The clone carrying this T cell receptor (beta chain) appeared a few times. The CDR3 is 14 residues long. The germline V gene has CDR1 SGHTA and CDR2 FQGNSA. Trimming left V 2 bases short and J 4 bases short, with 9 bases between. The sample is drawn from a study of blood T cell repertoires in COVID-19. About the study: Sites in the United States, Italy and Spain provided acute and convalescent COVID-19 samples. PBMCs, B-cell-depleted T cells, or T cells provided the cDNA or gDNA that made up the material.

Per the original methods: Scientists estimated how many nucleated cells there were by amplifying reference gene primers. The protocol was immunoSEQ multiplex PCR, while the TCRdb copy is restricted to in-frame clones and leaves out a portion. The D gene and trimming were derived from the DNA, and the V and J assignments and clone size from that table. The data hold nearly 350,000 clones, with 83% observed a single time. The receptor was derived from a man aged 25 to 40 with active or convalescent COVID-19. The sequenced material came from peripheral blood. V is TRBV7-2 and J is TRBJ2-1; D remains unclear. The chain's CDR3 is CASSLSLLYNEQFF. The CDR3 DNA reads TGTGCCAGCAGCTTAAGCCTTCTTTACAATGAGCAGTTCTTC.